The source of this T cell receptor (beta chain) is a study of T-cell memory formation after mild COVID-19. General study results and limits: Researchers could not confirm that second-wave clones peaking on day 37 targeted SARS-CoV-2. Memory cells collected pre-infection included some clones that later responded, suggesting cross-reactive memory joined.

Of note for this clonotype: The antigen is not known.

TCRdb reprocessed the 5' RACE reads via MiXCR and lists one record per CDR3 protein. The repertoire holds about 600,000 distinct CDR3 sequences, with roughly a fifth as singletons. The germline V and J ends were trimmed by 5 bases and 3 bases, with 11 bases remaining between them. This CDR3 region has 13 residues. Germline V gene sequence: CDR1 MGHRA, CDR2 YSYEKL. This rearrangement joins TRBV4-1 to TRBJ2-7; possibly TRBD1 for D (6 bases). The sequence came from an adult woman who had mild COVID-19 (a few samples of this study predate the infection). Cell type and time point are not known. Material for sequencing was PBMCs or a T cell subset sorted from them (not recorded which). The CDR3 sequence is CASSTIGGYEQYF. The CDR3 coding sequence is TGCGCCAGCAGCACGATAGGGGGCTACGAGCAGTACTTC.